A selection of T cell receptor beta chains follows, all from one sample in a study of blood T cell repertoires in COVID-19. The assay was immunoSEQ multiplex PCR, and TCRdb's table has in-frame clones only and misses some. Of about 180,000 clones detected, 82% appear once; the ten largest clones hold 8.4%. Sequencing input: peripheral blood. These receptors originate from an older woman with acute or convalescent COVID-19. Both conserved end residues are part of each CDR3. Each record gives: J gene, V gene, clone size, D gene, CDR3 protein, CDR3 DNA. A D gene is named only where the DNA matches it firmly. For some rows the clone size is stated as once, few or many, or as a class when expanded; others skip it.

>TRBJ1-5|TRBV19|.|TRBD1
CASSSTGDQPQHF
TGTGCCAGTAGTAGCACAGGGGATCAGCCCCAGCATTTT
>TRBJ1-1|TRBV4-1|.|.
CASSQTARRTDEAFF
TGCGCCAGCAGCCAAACCGCGCGGCGGACAGATGAAGCTTTCTTT
>TRBJ1-1|TRBV7-9|.|.
CASSLVSTEAFF
TGTGCCAGCAGCTTAGTCAGCACTGAAGCTTTCTTT
>TRBJ1-4|TRBV5-1|.|TRBD1
CASSSERQGRTNEKLFF
TGCGCCAGCAGCTCGGAAAGACAGGGACGAACTAATGAAAAACTGTTTTTT
>TRBJ1-1|TRBV5-5|.|.
CASSLAVRGGTEAFF
TGTGCCAGCAGCTTGGCCGTAAGGGGAGGCACTGAAGCTTTCTTT
>TRBJ1-5|TRBV6-4|.|.
CASSDTLTDASNQPQHF
TGTGCCAGCAGTGACACCCTGACAGACGCTAGCAATCAGCCCCAGCATTTT
>TRBJ1-3|TRBV27|.|.
CASSTGAGNTIYF
TGTGCCAGCAGTACAGGTGCTGGAAACACCATATATTTT
>TRBJ1-6|TRBV7-2|.|TRBD1
CASSLGDRGNSPLHF
TGTGCCAGCAGCTTGGGGGACAGGGGTAATTCACCCCTCCACTTT
>TRBJ2-7|TRBV28|.|.
CASSKTGHRDYEQYF
TGTGCCAGCAGTAAAACGGGACACAGGGACTACGAGCAGTACTTC
>TRBJ2-7|TRBV24-1|.|TRBD2
CATSERAGGAYEQYF
TGTGCCACCAGTGAGCGAGCGGGAGGAGCCTACGAGCAGTACTTC
>TRBJ2-5|TRBV5-4|.|TRBD2
CASTSLVGGVPLETQYF
TGTGCCAGCACCTCCTTGGTGGGGGGGGTGCCGTTAGAGACCCAGTACTTC
>TRBJ2-7|TRBV20-1|.|TRBD2
CSASGYLGLAGEGQYF
TGCAGTGCTAGTGGTTACCTGGGACTAGCGGGAGAGGGGCAGTACTTC
>TRBJ2-2|TRBV9|.|TRBD1
CASSVVSTGDSGELFF
TGTGCCAGCAGCGTAGTCAGCACAGGGGATTCCGGGGAGCTGTTTTTT
>TRBJ2-7|TRBV5-6|.|.
CASSIRGSYEQYF
TGTGCCAGCAGCATACGGGGGTCCTACGAGCAGTACTTC
>TRBJ1-1|TRBV6-5|.|TRBD1
CASSTDREGEAFF
TGTGCCAGCAGTACGGACAGGGAAGGTGAAGCTTTCTTT
>TRBJ2-3|TRBV5-4|.|TRBD2
CATAGAKGTDTQYF
TGTGCCACAGCGGGGGCCAAAGGGACAGATACGCAGTATTTT
>TRBJ2-7|TRBV10-3|.|.
CAISEGAGFYEQYF
TGTGCCATCAGTGAGGGAGCCGGCTTCTACGAGCAGTACTTC
>TRBJ2-3|TRBV24-1|.|TRBD1
CATSESSGTGPRVDTQYF
TGTGCCACCAGTGAATCTTCCGGGACAGGACCTCGGGTCGATACGCAGTATTTT
>TRBJ2-3|TRBV2|.|.
CASSVAVGVANTDTQYF
TGTGCCAGCAGTGTGGCAGTCGGGGTAGCCAACACAGATACGCAGTATTTT
>TRBJ2-7|TRBV10-3|.|TRBD2
CAISDRLAGGSYEQYF
TGTGCCATCAGTGACAGACTAGCGGGAGGCTCCTACGAGCAGTACTTC
>TRBJ1-5|TRBV18|.|TRBD1
CASSPLQRDSQPQHF
TGTGCCAGCTCACCACTTCAGAGGGACAGTCAGCCCCAGCATTTT
>TRBJ2-3|TRBV5-1|once|.
CASIPGEEIRDTQYF
TGCGCCAGCATACCGGGGGAGGAGATTAGGGATACGCAGTATTTT
>TRBJ2-3|TRBV5-6|.|TRBD2
CASSLGLAVDTQYF
TGTGCCAGCAGCTTGGGACTAGCAGTTGATACGCAGTATTTT
>TRBJ1-2|TRBV18|.|TRBD1
CASSPPGQGAKTNYGYTF
TGTGCCAGCTCACCCCCGGGACAGGGGGCGAAAACTAACTATGGCTACACCTTC
>TRBJ2-4|TRBV5-5|once|TRBD2
CASSHSGGAKNIQYF
TGTGCCAGCAGCCATAGCGGGGGGGCCAAAAACATTCAGTACTTC
>TRBJ1-1|TRBV6-5|.|.
CAIYRLSNTEAFF
TGTGCCATTTACAGGTTATCGAACACTGAAGCTTTCTTT
>TRBJ2-7|TRBV6-5|.|.
CASRSGTNEQYF
TGTGCCAGCAGATCCGGGACAAACGAGCAGTACTTC
>TRBJ2-1|TRBV27|.|TRBD1
CASSLSDRVSSYNEQFF
TGTGCCAGCAGTTTATCGGACAGGGTCAGCTCCTACAATGAGCAGTTCTTC
>TRBJ2-2|TRBV5-8|.|.
CASSYIPGLPAGELFF
TGTGCCAGCAGCTATATCCCTGGACTTCCTGCCGGGGAGCTGTTTTTT
>TRBJ1-2|TRBV29-1|.|.
CSVEDITNYGYTF
TGCAGCGTTGAAGATATAACTAACTATGGCTACACCTTC
>TRBJ1-5|TRBV27|.|TRBD1
CASSPKGQGAHYQPQHF
TGTGCCAGCAGTCCCAAGGGACAGGGGGCGCATTATCAGCCCCAGCATTTT
>TRBJ2-5|TRBV27|.|TRBD1
CASSPRPLGGKGETQYF
TGTGCCAGCAGTCCGAGGCCCCTAGGGGGCAAGGGGGAGACCCAGTACTTC
>TRBJ1-2|TRBV28|.|.
CASSLGRADYGYTF
TGTGCCAGCAGTTTGGGCAGGGCGGACTATGGCTACACCTTC
>TRBJ2-1|TRBV28|.|.
CASGGHSYNEQFF
TGTGCCAGCGGGGGCCATTCTTACAATGAGCAGTTCTTC
>TRBJ2-7|TRBV12-3/TRBV12-4|few|.
CASSFLTYEQYF
TGTGCCAGCAGCTTCCTAACCTACGAGCAGTACTTC
>TRBJ2-3|TRBV6-4|.|.
CASKRDTGTDTQYF
TGTGCCAGCAAGAGGGACACCGGCACAGATACGCAGTATTTT
>TRBJ1-4|TRBV14|.|.
CASSQDATGYEKLFF
TGTGCCAGCAGCCAAGACGCAACAGGGTATGAAAAACTGTTTTTT
>TRBJ1-1|TRBV18|.|TRBD1
CASHGTDPRRGAFF
TGTGCCAGCCACGGGACAGATCCCCGACGGGGAGCTTTCTTT
>TRBJ1-1|TRBV20-1|once|TRBD1
CSASALDRRFMNTEAFF
TGCAGTGCTAGTGCGTTGGACAGGCGATTCATGAACACTGAAGCTTTCTTT
>TRBJ1-3|TRBV4-1|few|.
CASSQVPGSSGNTIYF
TGCGCCAGCAGCCAAGTCCCGGGTAGCTCTGGAAACACCATATATTTT
>TRBJ1-2|TRBV18|.|.
CASSPPVPYYGYTF
TGTGCCAGCTCACCACCTGTCCCGTACTATGGCTACACCTTC